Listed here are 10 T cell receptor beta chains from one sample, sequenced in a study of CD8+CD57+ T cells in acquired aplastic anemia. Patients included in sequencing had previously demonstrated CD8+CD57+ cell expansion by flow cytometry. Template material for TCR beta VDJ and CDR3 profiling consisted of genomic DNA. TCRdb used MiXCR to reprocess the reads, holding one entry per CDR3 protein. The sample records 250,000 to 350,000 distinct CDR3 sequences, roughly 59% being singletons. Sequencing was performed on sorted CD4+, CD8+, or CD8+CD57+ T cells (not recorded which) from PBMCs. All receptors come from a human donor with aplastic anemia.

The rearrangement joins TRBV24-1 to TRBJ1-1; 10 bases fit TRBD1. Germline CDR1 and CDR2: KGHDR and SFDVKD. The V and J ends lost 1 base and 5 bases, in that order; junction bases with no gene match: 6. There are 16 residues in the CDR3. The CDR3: CATSDFWTGGRTEAFF. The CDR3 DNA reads TGTGCCACCAGTGATTTCTGGACAGGGGGGCGAACTGAAGCTTTCTTT.

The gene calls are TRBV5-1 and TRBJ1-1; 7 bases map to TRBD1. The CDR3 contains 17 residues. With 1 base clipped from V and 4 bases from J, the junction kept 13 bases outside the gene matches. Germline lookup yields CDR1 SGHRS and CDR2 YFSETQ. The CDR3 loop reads CASSLLGRGEMGTEAFF. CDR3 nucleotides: TGCGCCAGCAGCTTGTTGGGCAGGGGGGAAATGGGCACTGAAGCTTTCTTT.

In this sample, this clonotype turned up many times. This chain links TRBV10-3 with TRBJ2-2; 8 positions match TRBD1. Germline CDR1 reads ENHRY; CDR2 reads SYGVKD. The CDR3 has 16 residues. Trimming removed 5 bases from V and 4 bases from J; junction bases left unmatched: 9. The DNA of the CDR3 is TGTGCCATCAGTTCTCCGGGACAGGCGGTCACCGGGGAGCTGTTTTTT. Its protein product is CAISSPGQAVTGELFF.

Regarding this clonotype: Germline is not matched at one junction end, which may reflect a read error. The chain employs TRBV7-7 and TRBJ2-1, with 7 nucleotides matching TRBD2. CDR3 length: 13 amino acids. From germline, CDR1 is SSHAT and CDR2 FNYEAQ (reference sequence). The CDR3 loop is CASSLRREGEQFF. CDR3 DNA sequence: TGTGCTAGCAGCTTAAGAAGGGAGGGTGAGCAGTTCTTC.

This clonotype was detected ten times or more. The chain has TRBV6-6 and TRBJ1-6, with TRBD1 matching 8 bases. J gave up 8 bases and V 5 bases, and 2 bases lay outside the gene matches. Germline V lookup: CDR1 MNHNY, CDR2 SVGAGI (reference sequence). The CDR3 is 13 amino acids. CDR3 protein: CASSPGGDSPLHF. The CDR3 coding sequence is TGTGCCAGCAGTCCAGGGGGCGATTCACCCCTCCACTTT.

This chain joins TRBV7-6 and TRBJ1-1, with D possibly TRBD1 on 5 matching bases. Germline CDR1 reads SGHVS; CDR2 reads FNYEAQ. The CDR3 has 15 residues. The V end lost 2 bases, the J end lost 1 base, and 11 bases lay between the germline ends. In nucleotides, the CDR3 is TGTGCCAGCAGCTTATTTATAGGGGAGAACACTGAAGCTTTCTTT. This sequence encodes CASSLFIGENTEAFF.

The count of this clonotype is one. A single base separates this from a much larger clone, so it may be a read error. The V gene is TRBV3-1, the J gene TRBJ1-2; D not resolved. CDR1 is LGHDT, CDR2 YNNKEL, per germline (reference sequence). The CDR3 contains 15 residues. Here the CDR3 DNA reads TGTGCCAGCAGCCAAGACGGAGTCGGAGACTATGGCTACGCCTTC. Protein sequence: CASSQDGVGDYGYAF.

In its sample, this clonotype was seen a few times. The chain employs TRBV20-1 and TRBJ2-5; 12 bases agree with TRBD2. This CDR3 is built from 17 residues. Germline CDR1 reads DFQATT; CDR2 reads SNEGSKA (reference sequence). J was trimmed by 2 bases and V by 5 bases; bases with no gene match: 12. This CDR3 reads CSAFGASGGGPQETQYF. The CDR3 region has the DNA TGCAGTGCTTTCGGGGCTAGCGGGGGGGGCCCTCAAGAGACCCAGTACTTC.

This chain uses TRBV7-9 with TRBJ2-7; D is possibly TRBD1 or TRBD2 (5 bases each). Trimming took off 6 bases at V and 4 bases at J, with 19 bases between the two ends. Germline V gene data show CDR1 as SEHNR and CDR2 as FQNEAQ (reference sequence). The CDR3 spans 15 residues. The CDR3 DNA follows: TGTGCCAGCAGTGAAGAGAGCGGACAAATTTACGAGCAGTACTTC. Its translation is CASSEESGQIYEQYF.

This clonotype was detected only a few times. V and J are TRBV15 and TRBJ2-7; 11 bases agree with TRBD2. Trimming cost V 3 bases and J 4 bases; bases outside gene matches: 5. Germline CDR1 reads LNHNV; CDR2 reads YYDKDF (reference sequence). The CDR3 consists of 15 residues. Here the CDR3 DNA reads TGTGCCACCAGCAGTCCGGGACTAGCGGAGTACGAGCAGTACTTC. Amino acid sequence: CATSSPGLAEYEQYF.